The 30 T cell receptor beta chains below come from one sample, sequenced in a study of blood T cells in healthy people across ages. Primed by a sample-barcoded 5' primer and a J-beta primer mix, a second PCR proceeded for about 7 to 11 cycles. TCRdb used MiXCR to reprocess the 5' RACE reads, holding one entry per CDR3 protein. The table has more than 1.4 million distinct CDR3 sequences, 40% to 50% seen once; the top ten hold under 8%. The sample comprised blood. Receptors originate from a woman in her late teens or twenties in good health.

The V call is TRBV7-9, the J call TRBJ1-1; D is unclear. V lost 8 bases and J lost 5, with 9 bases in between. Per germline, CDR1 SEHNR and CDR2 FQNEAQ (reference sequence). This CDR3 contains 11 residues. CDR3: CASLGETEAFF. Here the CDR3 DNA reads TGTGCCAGCCTGGGAGAGACTGAAGCTTTCTTT.

The chain carries TRBV12-3 or TRBV12-4 and TRBJ2-1; TRBD2 matches 12 bases. V was clipped by 6 bases and J by 4 bases; unmatched bases: 7. CDR3 length equals 16 residues. CDR3 loop: CASSPTTSGRYNEQFF. The CDR3 DNA reads TGTGCCAGCAGCCCCACAACTAGCGGGAGGTACAATGAGCAGTTCTTC.

This clonotype was observed a single time. V usage is TRBV10-1 and J usage is TRBJ1-2; weak D call: TRBD1 (6 bases). Germline V gene sequence: CDR1 WNHNN, CDR2 SYGVQD (reference sequence). V was clipped by 5 bases and J by 8 bases, with 18 bases between them. The CDR3 extends over 14 amino acids. The CDR3 DNA follows: TGCGCCAGCAGTCCGAACCGGGACACGGCAGGCTACACCTTC. It is translated as CASSPNRDTAGYTF.

The chain couples TRBV9 to TRBJ2-5, with unresolved D. The CDR3 is 13 amino acids. Germline assignment: CDR1 SGDLS and CDR2 YYNGEE. V was cut by 1 base and J by 5 bases, with 9 bases left in between. In DNA, the CDR3 is TGTGCCAGCAGCGTACAGGACGGGGAGACCCAGTACTTC. This gives the protein CASSVQDGETQYF. The full variable domain, with the rest looked up from reference TRBV9 and TRBJ2-5, is DSGVTQTPKHLITATGQRVTLRCSPRSGDLSVYWYQQSLDQGLQFLIQYYNGEERAKGNILERFSAQQFPDLHSELNLSSLELGDSALYFCASSVQDGETQYFGPGTRLLVL.

This clonotype came up a few times. V is TRBV6-1 and J is TRBJ1-6; 11 nucleotides match TRBD1. The germline V gene encodes CDR1 MNHNS and CDR2 SASEGT. The CDR3 extends over 17 amino acids. V was pared by 6 bases and J by 6 bases, with 10 bases of the junction left unmatched. The CDR3 DNA is TGTGCCAGCAGAAATATAGGGACAGGGGGAGGTAATTCACCCCTCCACTTT. It encodes CASRNIGTGGGNSPLHF.

The chain uses TRBV18 and TRBJ1-4; D may be TRBD1 (6 bases). The V end was cut by 4 bases, the J end by 8 bases, with 14 bases between. The CDR3 runs 14 residues. The V gene's germline CDR1 is KGHSH and CDR2 LQKENI. CDR3 DNA: TGTGCCAGCTCACAGACAGGAGTTTTGGAAAAACTGTTTTTT. Translating gives CASSQTGVLEKLFF.

This clonotype has only a few counts. The rearrangement links TRBV6-1 to TRBJ2-7; weak D call: TRBD1 (7 bases). The CDR3 is made up of 13 amino acids. Germline lookup yields CDR1 MNHNS and CDR2 SASEGT. The V end was cut by 7 bases, the J end by 3 bases, with 13 bases between. The CDR3 sequence: CASTNRGGYEQYF. The CDR3 region has the DNA TGTGCCAGCACCAACAGGGGAGGCTACGAGCAGTACTTC.

The V and J genes are TRBV20-1 and TRBJ2-4; TRBD2 matches 9 bases. Matching the DNA end better, TRBJ2-7 makes the J call doubtful. CDR3 length: 14 residues. Germline V gene sequence: CDR1 DFQATT, CDR2 SNEGSKA (reference sequence). For the CDR3, the DNA is TGCAGTGCTAGGGTACCGGGACTAGCAAACGAGCAGTACTTC. It translates to CSARVPGLANEQYF.

This clonotype was seen a handful of times. CDR3 DNA: TGCAGTGCTCTGGGGGCGACTAGCACAGATACGCAGTATTTT. Encoded protein: CSALGATSTDTQYF. The chain uses TRBV20-1 and TRBJ2-3; tentatively, D is TRBD1 (6 bases). Trimming pared 5 bases from V and 0 bases from J, leaving 12 bases between. Germline CDR1 is DFQATT and CDR2 is SNEGSKA (reference sequence). This CDR3 has 14 residues.

This clonotype was seen a few times. The chain couples TRBV28 to TRBJ2-7; 11 bases are shared with TRBD2. The V gene's germline CDR1 is MDHEN and CDR2 SYDVKM. Trimming cost V 4 bases and J 3 bases; bases outside gene matches: 2. This CDR3 spans 14 amino acids. For the CDR3, the DNA is TGTGCCAGCAGTTGGCTAGCGGGGGGCTACGAGCAGTACTTC. Translation: CASSWLAGGYEQYF.

This clonotype was seen more than once but under ten times. V and J are TRBV6-5 and TRBJ1-5; 8 nucleotides line up with TRBD1. The CDR3 totals 13 residues. Germline V gene sequence: CDR1 MNHEY, CDR2 SVGAGI. The trim removed 8 bases at V and 4 bases at J, leaving 4 bases unmatched. In DNA form, the CDR3 reads TGTGCCAGCCTCAGGGGGCCGAATCAGCCCCAGCATTTT. Translated: CASLRGPNQPQHF.

V is TRBV12-3 or TRBV12-4 and J is TRBJ2-1, with 9 bases lining up with TRBD2. V trimming: 4 bases; J trimming: 5 bases; junction bases outside the gene matches: 6. The CDR3 loop spans 15 amino acids. CDR3 region: CASSYGLATDNEQFF. The CDR3 DNA reads TGTGCCAGCAGTTACGGACTAGCGACTGACAATGAGCAGTTCTTC.

The rearrangement links TRBV5-1 to TRBJ2-1, with D possibly called TRBD1 or TRBD2 (5 bases each). V was pared by 0 bases and J by 4 bases, with 11 bases between. Germline values: CDR1 SGHRS, CDR2 YFSETQ. The CDR3 is made up of 15 amino acids. The CDR3 loop reads CASSLVVGTYNEQFF. CDR3 bases: TGCGCCAGCAGCTTGGTAGTCGGGACGTACAATGAGCAGTTCTTC.

This clonotype was detected a few times. This sequence joins TRBV5-1 and TRBJ2-1; 15 bases map to TRBD2. The trim removed 1 base at V and 4 bases at J, leaving 15 bases unmatched. This CDR3 region has 21 residues. In germline, CDR1 is SGHRS, CDR2 YFSETQ. CDR3 in DNA: TGCGCCAGCAGCTTGCCGACTCGGACTAGCGGGAGGGCGACCCTATACAATGAGCAGTTCTTC. This sequence encodes CASSLPTRTSGRATLYNEQFF.

This clonotype was seen repeatedly, ten times or more. The genes are TRBV29-1 and TRBJ2-7, with D unclear. This CDR3 spans 11 amino acids. The germline V gene encodes CDR1 SQVTM and CDR2 ANQGSEA. Trimming removed 0 bases at V and 4 bases at J, with 4 bases between. CDR3 nucleotide sequence: TGCAGCGTTGAAGACCTGTACGAGCAGTACTTC. Protein sequence: CSVEDLYEQYF.

The chain is built from TRBV30 and TRBJ2-5, with D hard to call. This CDR3 has 12 residues. Germline CDR1 is GTSNPN and CDR2 is SVGIG (reference sequence). Deletions cut 3 bases from V and 11 bases from J, with 16 bases between. The CDR3 sequence is CAWRMDADEQYF. The CDR3 DNA reads as TGTGCCTGGAGGATGGATGCAGATGAGCAGTACTTC.

This chain uses TRBV12-3 or TRBV12-4 with TRBJ2-5, with 8 bases lining up with TRBD2. The CDR3 consists of 20 residues. The V segment lost 3 bases and the J segment 11 bases; nucleotides outside the gene matches: 29. CDR3 in amino acids: CASSFAFASGQWSSYNEQYF. The CDR3, as DNA: TGTGCCAGCAGTTTTGCGTTCGCTAGCGGGCAATGGAGCTCCTACAATGAGCAGTACTTC.

The rearrangement uses TRBV7-6 and TRBJ2-1; TRBD1 or TRBD2 may be the D gene (5 bases each). The closer fit of TRBJ2-7 to the DNA end suggests the J call may be wrong. CDR1 is SGHVS and CDR2 is FNYEAQ in the germline V gene. This CDR3 is 15 amino acids long. CDR3 nucleotide sequence: TGTGCCAGCAGTCCCAGAGGGGCGGATTACAATGAGCAGTACTTC. This gives the protein CASSPRGADYNEQYF.

This clonotype was counted between two and nine times. The chain carries TRBV11-2 and TRBJ1-1, with D maybe TRBD1 (5 bases). The CDR3 is 13 amino acids. Looked up from germline, CDR1 is SGHAT and CDR2 is FQNNGV. The germline V and J ends were trimmed by 1 base and 10 bases, with 13 bases remaining between them. The CDR3 sequence: CASSLGTQGGAFF. As DNA, the CDR3 is TGTGCCAGCAGCTTAGGGACCCAGGGTGGAGCTTTCTTT.

A few counts support this clonotype. This sequence joins TRBV20-1 and TRBJ2-1; 7 bases match TRBD1. With V trimmed by 6 bases and J by 7 bases, 9 bases remained unmatched. Germline values: CDR1 DFQATT, CDR2 SNEGSKA (reference sequence). The CDR3 is made up of 13 amino acids. CDR3 in DNA: TGCAGTGCGCCTCGGGACAGTGGGAATGAGCAGTTCTTC. Translated: CSAPRDSGNEQFF.

This clonotype was picked up a small number of times. The chain combines TRBV9 with TRBJ2-3, with 9 bases that match TRBD1. Germline CDR1 reads SGDLS; CDR2 reads YYNGEE. The CDR3 is 12 amino acids. The V and J ends lost 4 bases and 10 bases, in that order; junction bases with no gene match: 4. CDR3 loop: CASSSGTGSQYF. DNA of the CDR3: TGTGCCAGCAGCTCCGGGACAGGGTCGCAGTATTTT.

This chain connects TRBV6-6 to TRBJ2-7; tentative D call: TRBD2 (5 bases). This CDR3 region has 14 residues. Germline V gene data show CDR1 as MNHNY and CDR2 as SVGAGI (reference sequence). The V gene lost 7 bases and the J gene lost 7 bases, with 20 bases spanning the gap. CDR3 residues: CASTGRDYTREQYF. DNA for the CDR3: TGTGCCAGCACCGGAAGAGACTACACAAGGGAGCAGTACTTC.

The chain carries TRBV7-8 and TRBJ2-3; 7 nucleotides match TRBD2. The CDR3 consists of 16 residues. Trimming removed 5 bases from V and 2 bases from J; junction bases left unmatched: 10. The V gene's germline CDR1 is SGHVS and CDR2 FQNEAQ. The CDR3 is CASSREVSGYTDTQYF. The DNA for the CDR3 is TGTGCCAGCAGCCGGGAGGTTAGCGGGTACACAGATACGCAGTATTTT.

This sequence joins TRBV20-1 and TRBJ2-3; 9 positions match TRBD1. Germline CDR1 and CDR2: DFQATT and SNEGSKA (reference sequence). This CDR3 comprises 15 residues. Losses at the gene ends were 0 bases for V and 9 bases for J; bases not matched to a gene: 10. The CDR3 DNA is TGCAGTGCTAGAGATTCGGGGACAGGGAGGGAAACGCAGTATTTT. The encoded protein is CSARDSGTGRETQYF.

The chain couples TRBV5-5 to TRBJ1-1; 7 nucleotides line up with TRBD1. The CDR3 length is 18 residues. Unmatched junction bases numbered 16, after V lost 4 bases and J lost 1 base. Per the germline V gene, CDR1 is SGHKS and CDR2 is YYEKEE (reference sequence). CDR3 nucleotides: TGTGCCAGCAGCCCTACGACAGGGAACCCTCGTTCGAACACTGAAGCTTTCTTT. This gives the protein CASSPTTGNPRSNTEAFF.

In the case of this clonotype: Mismatch with germline at one junction end may stem from a read error. The CDR3 reads CASSWAGMADAQYF. Written as DNA, the CDR3 is TGTGCCAGCAGCTGGGCAGGGATGGCAGATGCGCAGTATTTT. V is TRBV12-3 or TRBV12-4 and J is TRBJ2-3; the D gene is possibly TRBD1 (5 bases). CDR3 size: 14 residues.

The rearrangement uses TRBV6-5 and TRBJ2-7; D possibly corresponds to TRBD2 (6 bases). V was trimmed by 0 bases and J by 0 bases, leaving 18 bases between them. The length of the CDR3 is 18 residues. Germline V CDR1 and CDR2: MNHEY, SVGAGI. CDR3 sequence (DNA): TGTGCCAGCAGTTACTCGATACCGGGCGGAGGGAGCTCCTACGAGCAGTACTTC. Translation: CASSYSIPGGGSSYEQYF.

The chain uses TRBV3-1 and TRBJ2-1; TRBD2 is a possible D gene (6 bases). V lost 0 bases to trimming and J lost 8 bases, with 14 bases between them. Looked up from germline, CDR1 is LGHDT and CDR2 is YNNKEL (reference sequence). The CDR3 spans 15 residues. For the CDR3, the DNA is TGTGCCAGCAGCCAAGAGGCACTAGCAGGGCATGAGCAGTTCTTC. The encoded protein is CASSQEALAGHEQFF.

This clonotype occurred a few times. The J gene is TRBJ2-3, the V gene TRBV12-3 or TRBV12-4, with a possible D match to TRBD1 (5 bases). CDR3 length: 15 amino acids. V gave up 7 bases and J gave up 4 bases, with 18 bases separating them. In nucleotides, the CDR3 is TGTGCCAGCACCCTGACAGACTTAACTCCAGATACGCAGTATTTT. It codes for CASTLTDLTPDTQYF.

The V and J genes are TRBV2 and TRBJ2-1; 7 nucleotides line up with TRBD1. Germline V gives CDR1 SNHLY, CDR2 FYNNEI. CDR3 size: 14 residues. The V segment lost 6 bases and the J segment 1 base; nucleotides outside the gene matches: 3. CDR3 residues: CASSNRGSYNEQFF. CDR3 sequence (DNA): TGTGCCAGCAGCAACAGGGGTTCCTACAATGAGCAGTTCTTC.